This T cell receptor beta chain was recovered during a study of blood T cell repertoires in COVID-19. The germline gives CDR1 SGDLS, CDR2 YYNGEE. Trimming shortened V by 0 bases and J by 2 bases, and 5 bases separated the two germline ends. This CDR3 is built from 13 residues. Profiling relied on immunoSEQ multiplex PCR, and the TCRdb table lists in-frame clones only, not all of them. The table lists under 400,000 clones, approximately 90% of them singletons. The sample comprised peripheral blood. This receptor was taken from a woman aged 60-75 years with COVID-19, enrolled during active disease. The gene calls are TRBV9 and TRBJ1-2; no definite D call. The CDR3: CASSVDQNYGYTF. In nucleotides, the CDR3 is TGTGCCAGCAGCGTAGACCAGAACTATGGCTACACCTTC.